The next 22 T cell receptor beta chains were all read from a single sample in a study of T-cell reconstitution after alpha-beta-depleted transplantation in children. A library of TCRbeta sequences, prepared with unique molecular identifiers, was generated. TCRdb ran MiXCR on the PCR reads and lists one entry per CDR3 protein. Of about 400,000 distinct CDR3 sequences in the sample, about a fifth were seen once. This material consisted of PBMCs from the stem cell graft donor, taken from the stem cell graft. These receptors were obtained from a human donor who donated a stem cell graft to a child with acute myeloid leukemia.

A few counts support this clonotype. The genes are TRBV20-1 and TRBJ1-1; TRBD1 is a possible D gene (5 bases). Germline CDR1 reads DFQATT; CDR2 reads SNEGSKA (reference sequence). Trimming shortened V by 6 bases and J by 5 bases, and 13 bases separated the two germline ends. The CDR3 is made up of 12 amino acids. The CDR3 DNA is TGCAGTGCCCAGTACGGGGGGACTGAAGCTTTCTTT. It encodes CSAQYGGTEAFF.

This clonotype was picked up a small number of times. The chain has TRBV30 and TRBJ2-1; the match to TRBD2 covers 10 bases. This CDR3 has 15 amino acids. V trimming: 5 bases; J trimming: 0 bases; junction bases outside the gene matches: 4. The germline V gene encodes CDR1 GTSNPN and CDR2 SVGIG (reference sequence). This CDR3 reads CAWHPSGSSYNEQFF. DNA for the CDR3: TGTGCCTGGCATCCTAGCGGGAGCTCCTACAATGAGCAGTTCTTC.

V is TRBV7-8 and J is TRBJ2-1, with D perhaps matching TRBD1 (6 bases). The ends were cut back, 4 bases at V and 0 bases at J, with 13 bases in the middle. This CDR3 is built from 16 residues. CDR1 is SGHVS, CDR2 FQNEAQ, per germline. CDR3 nucleotides: TGTGCCAGCAGCTCCCCTCGCAGGGGCTCCTACAATGAGCAGTTCTTC. This translates into CASSSPRRGSYNEQFF.

At least ten counts were recorded for this clonotype. This chain links TRBV20-1 with TRBJ2-7, with TRBD2 identical over 8 bases. V was pared by 4 bases and J by 2 bases, with 7 bases of the junction left unmatched. Germline-derived CDR1 and CDR2 are DFQATT and SNEGSKA (reference sequence). CDR3 length equals 14 residues. CDR3 in amino acids: CSAKRLASTYEQYF. In DNA, the CDR3 is TGCAGTGCTAAGAGACTAGCGAGCACCTACGAGCAGTACTTC.

The chain links TRBV5-6 to TRBJ2-1; D might be TRBD1 or TRBD2, each matching 5 bases. V was trimmed by 4 bases and J by 4 bases, leaving 21 bases between them. Germline CDR1 is SGHDT and CDR2 is YYEEEE. This CDR3 comprises 17 residues. DNA for the CDR3: TGTGCCAGCAGCCCGATGGCTGATTGGGACGAATACAATGAGCAGTTCTTC. It translates to CASSPMADWDEYNEQFF.

The chain is built from TRBV29-1 and TRBJ1-5; D not resolved. The CDR3 sequence is 12 residues long. V was trimmed by 4 bases and J by 7 bases, leaving 11 bases between them. CDR1 is SQVTM, CDR2 ANQGSEA, per germline. In DNA, the CDR3 is TGCAGCGTTGGAGACCACGGGCAGCCCCAGCATTTT. This codes for CSVGDHGQPQHF.

This clonotype was counted at least ten times. In nucleotides, the CDR3 is TGTGCCAGCAGTTCCTCCGGACTAGCGGTCTACGAGCAGTACTTC. Protein: CASSSSGLAVYEQYF. The chain has TRBV12-3 or TRBV12-4 and TRBJ2-7; 10 bases agree with TRBD2. Trimming took 4 bases from V and 3 from J; bases not matched to a gene: 6. The CDR3 length is 15 residues.

The CDR3 coding sequence is TGCGCCAGCAGCTTGGGGGCGACAGCAACCGGGGAGCTGTTTTTT. As protein: CASSLGATATGELFF. This rearrangement joins TRBV5-1 to TRBJ2-2, with D perhaps TRBD1 (5 bases). Trimming cost V 0 bases and J 5 bases, with 11 bases left between them. This CDR3 comprises 15 residues. CDR1 and CDR2 (germline): SGHRS, YFSETQ.

This clonotype was recorded a few times. V is TRBV28 and J is TRBJ1-2; TRBD1 agrees at 8 bases. After removal of 6 bases from V and 4 bases from J, the junction contained 7 bases not matched to a gene. CDR3 length: 14 residues. The germline V gene has CDR1 MDHEN and CDR2 SYDVKM. Here the CDR3 reads CASRSGGASYGYTF. The CDR3, as DNA: TGTGCCAGCAGGTCAGGGGGCGCGAGCTATGGCTACACCTTC.

The chain has TRBV5-1 and TRBJ2-7; D may be TRBD1 (5 bases). In germline, CDR1 is SGHRS, CDR2 YFSETQ. V was shortened by 2 bases and J by 2 bases, with 8 bases between the two germline ends. CDR3 length equals 13 residues. In DNA form, the CDR3 reads TGCGCCAGCAGCTTTACGGACACCTACGAGCAGTACTTC. This codes for CASSFTDTYEQYF.

The chain employs TRBV28 and TRBJ2-5; D possibly corresponds to TRBD2 (6 bases). Trimming removed 8 bases from V and 4 bases from J, with 14 bases in between. Germline V gene data show CDR1 as MDHEN and CDR2 as SYDVKM. The CDR3 length is 13 residues. As DNA, the CDR3 is TGTGCCAGCGCCCTCGCGGGGAGAGAGACCCAGTACTTC. Amino acids: CASALAGRETQYF.

V and J are TRBV6-4 and TRBJ2-7; TRBD2 might be the D (6 bases). The CDR3 runs to 19 residues. Trimming removed 5 bases from V and 9 bases from J, with 35 bases in between. Germline V lookup: CDR1 MRHNA, CDR2 SNTAGT. In DNA form, the CDR3 reads TGTGCCAGCAGTAACGGGGTGACTAGAACATTGTGGGGAGTTGTGGGGCAGTACTTC. It specifies CASSNGVTRTLWGVVGQYF.

There are many counts of this clonotype. The chain recombines TRBV29-1 with TRBJ2-1; 11 bases match TRBD1. The CDR3 is 15 amino acids. The germline V gene has CDR1 SQVTM and CDR2 ANQGSEA. V gave up 7 bases and J gave up 9 bases; unmatched junction bases: 14. CDR3 protein: CSAARPGQGVGEQFF. CDR3 in DNA: TGCAGCGCTGCGAGACCGGGACAGGGGGTTGGTGAGCAGTTCTTC.

This clonotype has a count of ten or more. J is TRBJ1-1 and V is TRBV29-1, with D possibly being TRBD1 (6 bases). Germline V gene sequence: CDR1 SQVTM, CDR2 ANQGSEA. The CDR3 spans 13 residues. The V and J ends lost 5 bases and 1 base respectively, with 11 bases between them. The CDR3 loop is CSVPSTGNTEAFF. The DNA of the CDR3 is TGCAGCGTTCCGTCGACAGGGAACACTGAAGCTTTCTTT.

This clonotype showed up just a few times. The genes are TRBV7-2 and TRBJ2-1; 9 bases agree with TRBD2. Germline values: CDR1 SGHTA, CDR2 FQGNSA. V lost 5 bases and J lost 8; bases outside the gene matches: 10. This CDR3 comprises 15 residues. The CDR3: CASSLMGTSSHEQFF. The DNA of the CDR3 is TGTGCCAGCAGCCTTATGGGGACTAGCTCCCATGAGCAGTTCTTC.

In its sample, this clonotype was seen a few times. The V and J genes are TRBV12-3 or TRBV12-4 and TRBJ1-1; TRBD1 agrees at 7 bases. The CDR3 length is 15 residues. V lost 6 bases to trimming and J lost 1 base; unmatched junction nucleotides: 8. The CDR3 sequence: CASRERTGPNTEAFF. The CDR3 DNA reads as TGTGCCAGCAGGGAGAGGACAGGACCGAACACTGAAGCTTTCTTT.

The chain combines TRBV12-3 or TRBV12-4 with TRBJ2-1; 12 bases map to TRBD2. The junction had 7 bases not matched to a gene; V was cut back by 5 bases and J by 8 bases. This CDR3 has 15 amino acids. The CDR3: CASSPRTSGKDEQFF. The DNA of the CDR3 is TGTGCCAGCAGTCCCCGGACTAGCGGGAAGGATGAGCAGTTCTTC.

The chain recombines TRBV29-1 with TRBJ2-5; a weak D match, TRBD2 (6 bases). The germline V gene encodes CDR1 SQVTM and CDR2 ANQGSEA. V lost 5 bases and J 7 bases, leaving 23 bases between the germline ends. The CDR3 totals 15 residues. Here the CDR3 DNA reads TGCAGCGTTCGGGTGGTAGCGGATCCTCGTAGGACCCAGTACTTC. This encodes CSVRVVADPRRTQYF.

The table lists this clonotype with a few counts. The CDR3 loop is CASSPAASGANVLTF. CDR3 bases: TGCGCCAGCAGCCCGGCAGCCTCTGGGGCCAACGTCCTGACTTTC. The V gene is TRBV5-1, the J gene TRBJ2-6; D remains unclear. Between the trimmed V and J ends, which lost 4 bases and 0 bases, there was a span of 8 bases. The CDR3 runs 15 residues. CDR1 is SGHRS and CDR2 is YFSETQ in the germline V gene.

The chain couples TRBV29-1 to TRBJ1-1, with 9 positions matching TRBD1. Trimming at V came to 7 bases and at J to 8 bases, leaving 11 bases not matched to a gene. This CDR3 has 13 residues. CDR1 and CDR2 from the germline V gene are SQVTM and ANQGSEA. In DNA form, the CDR3 reads TGCAGCGCGATATCACAGGGGGCGCGGGAAGCTTTCTTT. This translates into CSAISQGAREAFF.

This sequence joins TRBV24-1 and TRBJ1-5, with D uncertain. Between the trimmed V and J ends, which lost 3 bases and 0 bases, there was a span of 8 bases. The CDR3 consists of 15 residues. Germline CDR1 KGHDR, CDR2 SFDVKD. This chain's CDR3 is CATSDGVYSNQPQHF. The CDR3 DNA reads as TGTGCCACCAGTGATGGAGTATATAGCAATCAGCCCCAGCATTTT.

In this sample, this clonotype turned up a few times. This chain uses TRBV4-1 with TRBJ1-6, with 7 positions matching TRBD1. CDR3 length equals 16 residues. Germline CDR1 reads MGHRA; CDR2 reads YSYEKL. Unmatched junction bases numbered 4, after V lost 0 bases and J lost 5 bases. The chain's CDR3 is CASSQEGGGNNSPLHF. Here the CDR3 DNA reads TGCGCCAGCAGCCAAGAAGGAGGGGGCAATAATTCACCCCTCCACTTT.